This TCR beta chain was observed in a study of cytomegalovirus exposure and HLA in healthy donors. General study findings and limits: CMV antigen specificity of a few CMV-associated chains was confirmed in vitro. A classifier reportedly called cytomegalovirus status with high sensitivity and specificity. Subsequent analysis revealed that first-cohort TCR clusters tended to co-occur in the 130 or so validation repertoires.

The study drew the donors from its roughly 110-subject validation cohort, separate from the roughly 700-subject first cohort. The CDR3 contains 16 residues. V lost 5 bases and J lost 4, with 20 bases in between. Germline lookup yields CDR1 SGHVS and CDR2 FQNEAQ. Repertoires were generated with immunoSEQ multiplex PCR, while TCRdb's copy carries only in-frame clones and drops some. The sample yields around 250,000 clones, roughly 89% seen once. Note on this clone: Its antigen is unknown.

Sample: PBMCs. This chain links TRBV7-8 with TRBJ2-5, with a tentative D call TRBD1 (5 bases). The TCR comes from a woman aged 18-35 years in good health and CMV-seronegative. The CDR3 reads CASSEWGPTEAETQYF. The CDR3 nucleotides are TGTGCCAGCAGCGAATGGGGCCCCACAGAGGCAGAGACCCAGTACTTC.